This entry lists 29 T cell receptor beta chains sequenced from one sample in a study of blood T cell repertoires in COVID-19. Here immunoSEQ multiplex PCR was the method, and the copy in TCRdb shows in-frame clones only, minus some. The sample gives some 65,000 clones, over 85% of which show up once; approximately 2.9% is in the top ten. The source material was peripheral blood. Every receptor here comes from a man in his 70s with active COVID-19.

The rearrangement uses TRBV27 and TRBJ1-1; possible D gene TRBD1, 6 bases. The germline gives CDR1 MNHEY, CDR2 SMNVEV (reference sequence). Trimming left V 4 bases short and J 1 base short, with 7 bases between. The CDR3 consists of 13 residues. The CDR3 sequence: CASSSGQNTEAFF. For the CDR3, the DNA is TGTGCCAGCAGTTCGGGACAGAACACTGAAGCTTTCTTT.

V is TRBV19 and J is TRBJ1-4, with D possibly matching TRBD1 (5 bases). The CDR3 totals 14 residues. V lost 3 bases and J 7 bases, leaving 12 bases between the germline ends. Per germline, CDR1 LNHDA and CDR2 SQIVND (reference sequence). CDR3 in amino acids: CASSIRGKGEKLFF. DNA for the CDR3: TGTGCCAGTAGTATCCGGGGGAAGGGTGAAAAACTGTTTTTT.

The V and J genes are TRBV6-5 and TRBJ1-6; the D is unclear. Trimming pared 5 bases from V and 4 bases from J, leaving 12 bases between. The germline V gene encodes CDR1 MNHEY and CDR2 SVGAGI. This CDR3 is built from 15 residues. CDR3 in amino acids: CASSPDYDYNSPLHF. In DNA, the CDR3 is TGTGCCAGCAGTCCAGACTACGATTATAATTCACCCCTCCACTTT.

The genes are TRBV6-6 and TRBJ1-3, with TRBD1 matching 8 bases. The trim removed 6 bases at V and 9 bases at J, leaving 13 bases unmatched. This CDR3 comprises 15 residues. Looked up from germline, CDR1 is MNHNY and CDR2 is SVGAGI (reference sequence). The CDR3 DNA reads as TGTGCCAGCAGGATTGGGGACAGGTATGCCGGCACCATATATTTT. It codes for CASRIGDRYAGTIYF.

The rearrangement joins TRBV14 to TRBJ2-2; D gene ambiguous. CDR1 is SGHDN and CDR2 is FVKESK in the germline V gene. Trimming removed 4 bases from V and 4 bases from J, with 7 bases in between. This CDR3 is built from 13 residues. The CDR3 DNA reads TGTGCCAGCAGCCTATTTTCCACCGGGGAGCTGTTTTTT. Encoded protein: CASSLFSTGELFF. The variable domain in full, completed from reference TRBV14 and TRBJ2-2, reads EAGVTQFPSHSVIEKGQTVTLRCDPISGHDNLYWYRRVMGKEIKFLLHFVKESKQDESGMPNNRFLAERTGGTYSTLKVQPAELEDSGVYFCASSLFSTGELFFGEGSRLTVL.

J is TRBJ2-1 and V is TRBV4-1; 7 positions match TRBD1. The CDR3 is 15 amino acids. The germline V gene has CDR1 MGHRA and CDR2 YSYEKL. The V and J ends lost 3 bases and 7 bases, in that order; junction bases with no gene match: 9. The CDR3 loop is CASSHPGDRENEQFF. The CDR3 DNA follows: TGCGCCAGCAGCCATCCCGGTGACAGGGAGAATGAGCAGTTCTTC.

This clone was observed a single time. V usage is TRBV3-1 (or the pseudogene TRBV3-2) and J usage is TRBJ2-7, with 7 bases identical to TRBD1. V shed 4 bases, J shed 9 bases, and the junction held 6 bases outside the gene matches. The germline CDR1 and CDR2 sequences are LGHDT and YNNKEL (reference sequence). CDR3 size: 12 residues. The CDR3 spells CASSPEGTAQYF. CDR3 DNA: TGTGCCAGCAGCCCCGAGGGGACAGCGCAGTACTTC.

This clone came up a few times. Different DNA sequences within this sample yield the same CDR3. The chain is built from TRBV6-1 and TRBJ1-2; D is perhaps TRBD1 (6 bases). The germline gives CDR1 MNHNS, CDR2 SASEGT. The CDR3 extends over 13 amino acids. V gave up 2 bases and J gave up 7 bases, with 11 bases separating them. CDR3 DNA: TGTGCCAGCAGTGAAACACAGGGCACTGGCTACACCTTC. Encoded protein: CASSETQGTGYTF.

The chain recombines TRBV5-1 with TRBJ2-2; tentatively, D is TRBD1 (6 bases). CDR1 is SGHRS, CDR2 YFSETQ, per germline. Trimming took 0 bases from V and 1 from J, leaving 13 bases between them. The CDR3 is 17 residues long. Here the CDR3 DNA reads TGCGCCAGCAGCTTGGATATGGGGGCCTGGAACACCGGGGAGCTGTTTTTT. It codes for CASSLDMGAWNTGELFF.

The V call is TRBV6-1, the J call TRBJ1-3; no reliable D call. CDR3 length: 17 amino acids. CDR1 is MNHNS and CDR2 is SASEGT in the germline V gene. V was cut by 1 base and J by 0 bases, with 13 bases left in between. The CDR3 DNA is TGTGCCAGCAGTGAAGACGGGTTGGCAAGCTCTGGAAACACCATATATTTT. This codes for CASSEDGLASSGNTIYF.

This chain connects TRBV18 to TRBJ2-3; tentative D call: TRBD2 (5 bases). The germline V gene has CDR1 KGHSH and CDR2 LQKENI. Trimming left V 6 bases short and J 2 bases short, with 12 bases between. CDR3 size: 14 residues. DNA of the CDR3: TGTGCCAGCTCGTCGAGGGCAGCCACAGATACGCAGTATTTT. Translated: CASSSRAATDTQYF.

V and J are TRBV4-3 and TRBJ2-1, with D possibly matching TRBD2 (5 bases). Trimming cost V 3 bases and J 6 bases, with 24 bases left between them. This CDR3 is built from 18 residues. The germline gives CDR1 LGHNA, CDR2 YSLEER. CDR3 sequence: CASSQQPPVWGAVNEQFF. The DNA of the CDR3 is TGCGCCAGCAGCCAGCAACCTCCCGTTTGGGGAGCCGTCAATGAGCAGTTCTTC.

This chain uses TRBV5-8 with TRBJ2-7, with 9 positions matching TRBD1. Germline V gene sequence: CDR1 SGHTS, CDR2 YDEGEE. The CDR3 is 13 residues long. The trim removed 5 bases at V and 10 bases at J, leaving 10 bases unmatched. In DNA form, the CDR3 reads TGTGCCAGCAGAAGGACAGGGGTTGTCGAACAGTACTTC. This gives the protein CASRRTGVVEQYF.

The V and J genes are TRBV13 and TRBJ1-1; possibly TRBD1 for D (6 bases). The CDR3 extends over 14 amino acids. CDR1 PRHDT and CDR2 FYEKMQ come from the germline V gene (reference sequence). V lost 2 bases, J lost 6 bases, and 13 bases lay in between. The CDR3 nucleotides are TGTGCCAGCAGCTTAAAGCCGGGGGGCTCTGAAGCTTTCTTT. As protein: CASSLKPGGSEAFF.

The J gene is TRBJ2-2, the V gene TRBV4-1, with D possibly TRBD1 on 5 matching bases. Germline CDR1 is MGHRA and CDR2 is YSYEKL. This CDR3 comprises 17 residues. The ends were cut back, 1 base at V and 0 bases at J, with 12 bases in the middle. The CDR3 loop is CASSQARTSANTGELFF. The CDR3 nucleotides are TGCGCCAGCAGCCAAGCGAGGACAAGCGCGAACACCGGGGAGCTGTTTTTT.

The rearrangement joins TRBV5-4 to TRBJ2-1, with D perhaps matching TRBD1 (6 bases). Trimming left V 5 bases short and J 4 bases short, with 13 bases between. The length of the CDR3 is 14 residues. Germline V gives CDR1 SGHNT, CDR2 YYREEE (reference sequence). The CDR3 spells CASRLWGLYNEQFF. CDR3 bases: TGTGCCAGCAGACTCTGGGGGCTATACAATGAGCAGTTCTTC.

The sample holds one count of this clone. This chain uses TRBV6-5 with TRBJ2-7, with 10 bases lining up with TRBD1. CDR3 length: 15 residues. With 7 bases clipped from V and 4 bases from J, the junction kept 10 bases outside the gene matches. From germline, CDR1 is MNHEY and CDR2 SVGAGI. CDR3 loop: CASNSPGQGRYEQYF. The DNA of the CDR3 is TGTGCCAGCAACTCACCGGGACAGGGGCGGTACGAGCAGTACTTC.

V is TRBV11-2 and J is TRBJ1-4; 7 nucleotides agree with TRBD1. The J segment lost 5 bases and the V segment lost 4 bases, leaving 10 bases of the junction unmatched. The V gene's germline CDR1 is SGHAT and CDR2 FQNNGV. The CDR3 has 16 residues. CDR3 DNA sequence: TGTGCCAGCAGCTCTCGACAGGGTGGCCGAAATGAAAAACTGTTTTTT. This translates into CASSSRQGGRNEKLFF.

The chain employs TRBV27 and TRBJ2-1; TRBD2 is a possible D gene (6 bases). V gave up 5 bases and J gave up 12 bases, with 20 bases separating them. This CDR3 spans 14 amino acids. The germline CDR1 and CDR2 sequences are MNHEY and SMNVEV (reference sequence). The CDR3 bases are TGTGCCAGCAGTCTAACTCGGGCGGGGTCCTGGCAGTTCTTC. It encodes CASSLTRAGSWQFF.

The chain is built from TRBV3-1 (or the pseudogene TRBV3-2) and TRBJ2-3; the match to TRBD2 covers 10 bases. CDR3 length: 17 amino acids. Trimming removed 4 bases from V and 3 bases from J; junction bases left unmatched: 10. Germline lookup yields CDR1 LGHDT and CDR2 YNNKEL (reference sequence). The CDR3 coding sequence is TGTGCCAGCAGCCCATCCCGGGGTAGCGGGGGGACAGATACGCAGTATTTT. Amino acids: CASSPSRGSGGTDTQYF.

The chain couples TRBV19 to TRBJ1-1; D possibly corresponds to TRBD1 (5 bases). V was trimmed by 6 bases and J by 1 base, leaving 9 bases between them. Germline-derived CDR1 and CDR2 are LNHDA and SQIVND (reference sequence). The CDR3 totals 13 residues. CDR3 sequence: CASRVQENTEAFF. For the CDR3, the DNA is TGTGCCAGTAGGGTACAGGAGAACACTGAAGCTTTCTTT.

This chain connects TRBV6-5 to TRBJ1-3; 10 nucleotides line up with TRBD1. The V gene end was trimmed by 5 bases and the J gene end by 4 bases; junction bases not matched to a gene: 2. The CDR3 is made up of 14 amino acids. Germline CDR1 MNHEY, CDR2 SVGAGI. The CDR3 sequence: CASSRQGAGNTIYF. DNA of the CDR3: TGTGCCAGCAGTCGACAGGGGGCCGGAAACACCATATATTTT.

V is TRBV15 and J is TRBJ1-4; 7 bases match TRBD1. The CDR3 covers 19 residues. Germline CDR1 reads LNHNV; CDR2 reads YYDKDF (reference sequence). V gave up 0 bases and J gave up 3 bases; unmatched junction bases: 13. The CDR3 sequence is CATSRDVAREGTANEKLFF. The DNA of the CDR3 is TGTGCCACCAGCAGAGATGTGGCCAGGGAAGGGACAGCTAATGAAAAACTGTTTTTT.

The V call is TRBV2, the J call TRBJ2-2, with TRBD1 matching over 7 bases. Germline CDR1 is SNHLY and CDR2 is FYNNEI. The CDR3 runs to 13 residues. V lost 9 bases to trimming and J lost 0 bases; unmatched junction nucleotides: 1. CDR3 coding DNA: TGTGCCAGAGGACAGGCGAACACCGGGGAGCTGTTTTTT. As protein: CARGQANTGELFF.

The CDR3 sequence is CSIGGEGYTF. In nucleotides, the CDR3 is TGCAGCATAGGCGGGGAGGGCTACACCTTC. The chain combines TRBV29-1 with TRBJ1-2; D call uncertain. V was cut by 8 bases and J by 8 bases, with 12 bases left in between. Germline CDR1 is SQVTM and CDR2 is ANQGSEA. This CDR3 comprises 10 residues.

This chain uses TRBV5-1 with TRBJ2-1; 7 nucleotides agree with TRBD2. This CDR3 comprises 16 residues. Trimming removed 3 bases from V and 8 bases from J; junction bases left unmatched: 14. Germline CDR1 is SGHRS and CDR2 is YFSETQ. CDR3: CASSWTLAAGGDEQFF. CDR3 nucleotide sequence: TGCGCCAGCAGCTGGACTCTAGCGGCGGGCGGCGATGAGCAGTTCTTC. Looking up the rest from reference TRBV5-1 and TRBJ2-1 gives the full variable domain: KAGVTQTPRYLIKTRGQQVTLSCSPISGHRSVSWYQQTPGQGLQFLFEYFSETQRNKGNFPGRFSGRQFSNSRSEMNVSTLELGDSALYLCASSWTLAAGGDEQFFGPGTRLTVL.

CDR3: CASSVGQEYEQYF. As DNA, the CDR3 is TGTGCCAGCAGCGTAGGCCAGGAATACGAGCAGTACTTC. The gene calls are TRBV9 and TRBJ2-7; no reliable D call. There are 13 residues in the CDR3. The V and J ends lost 0 bases and 4 bases respectively, with 8 bases between them. Germline V CDR1 and CDR2: SGDLS, YYNGEE.

The chain links TRBV7-9 to TRBJ1-2; 9 nucleotides match TRBD1. Per germline, CDR1 SEHNR and CDR2 FQNEAQ (reference sequence). CDR3 length: 13 amino acids. V shed 4 bases, J shed 12 bases, and the junction held 9 bases outside the gene matches. The CDR3: CASSYQGQGSHTF. The DNA for the CDR3 is TGTGCCAGCAGCTATCAAGGACAGGGGAGCCACACCTTC.

The J gene is TRBJ1-6, the V gene TRBV7-2; D is undetermined. V lost 5 bases and J lost 0, with 14 bases in between. Germline V gene sequence: CDR1 SGHTA, CDR2 FQGNSA. CDR3 length equals 17 residues. CDR3 protein: CASSPSAGYSYNSPLHF. The CDR3 DNA reads as TGTGCCAGCAGCCCTAGCGCGGGTTACTCCTATAATTCACCCCTCCACTTT.